This T cell receptor (beta chain) was captured by sequencing in a study of ipilimumab plus nivolumab after autologous stem cell transplantation. General observations from the study: The authors say TCR, Treg and microbiome findings warrant further study.

This clone turned up a few times. Its antigen is unknown. The table came from immunoSEQ multiplex PCR; TCRdb's copy has only in-frame clones and leaves some out. The sample carries over 8,000 clones, more than 60% recorded once. The CDR3 is 16 residues long. V was pared by 6 bases and J by 2 bases, with 19 bases between. Per germline, CDR1 LNHDA and CDR2 SQIVND (reference sequence). Patients got ipilimumab 1 mg/kg beginning 14 to 28 days post-transplant. The sequence derives from a female donor with multiple myeloma. The rearrangement links TRBV19 to TRBJ2-5; no reliable D call. The sample here was PBMCs, taken in a trial of ipilimumab plus nivolumab as post-transplant consolidation. CDR3 nucleotides: TGTGCCAGTAGCCACGCAGACCGAGCCGGGCAAGAGACCCAGTACTTC. Protein: CASSHADRAGQETQYF.